The 2 T cell receptor beta chains listed next were all sequenced from one sample in a study of CD8 T cells in Susac syndrome. It was with random hexamers that roughly 0.5 to 1 ug RNA was reverse transcribed. TCRdb analysed the immunoSEQ multiplex PCR reads with MiXCR anew, one entry per CDR3 protein. The sample shows about 130,000 distinct CDR3 sequences, just under 95% of them seen only once. Sequencing was done on a sample of CD8+ T cells from PBMCs. Receptors originate from a human donor with Susac syndrome.

The chain uses TRBV7-2 and TRBJ2-1; tentatively, D is TRBD1 or TRBD2 (6 bases each). Trimming took 6 bases from V and 2 from J, leaving 14 bases between them. This CDR3 comprises 15 residues. Germline assignment: CDR1 SGHTA and CDR2 FQGNSA. CDR3: CASRFPGAAYNEQFF. DNA of the CDR3: TGTGCCAGCAGATTTCCGGGGGCGGCCTACAATGAGCAGTTCTTC. Variable domain in full (rest from reference TRBV7-2 and TRBJ2-1): GAGVSQSPSNKVTEKGKDVELRCDPISGHTALYWYRQSLGQGLEFLIYFQGNSAPDKSGLPSDRFSAERTGGSVSTLTIQRTQQEDSAVYLCASRFPGAAYNEQFFGPGTRLTVL.

The chain links TRBV6-5 to TRBJ1-2; no definite D call. The germline V and J ends were trimmed by 3 bases and 6 bases, with 14 bases remaining between them. The V gene's germline CDR1 is MNHEY and CDR2 SVGAGI. CDR3 length: 14 amino acids. CDR3 coding DNA: TGTGCCAGCAGTTATAACGGGGAGAATAATGGCTACACCTTC. Translated, it gives CASSYNGENNGYTF.